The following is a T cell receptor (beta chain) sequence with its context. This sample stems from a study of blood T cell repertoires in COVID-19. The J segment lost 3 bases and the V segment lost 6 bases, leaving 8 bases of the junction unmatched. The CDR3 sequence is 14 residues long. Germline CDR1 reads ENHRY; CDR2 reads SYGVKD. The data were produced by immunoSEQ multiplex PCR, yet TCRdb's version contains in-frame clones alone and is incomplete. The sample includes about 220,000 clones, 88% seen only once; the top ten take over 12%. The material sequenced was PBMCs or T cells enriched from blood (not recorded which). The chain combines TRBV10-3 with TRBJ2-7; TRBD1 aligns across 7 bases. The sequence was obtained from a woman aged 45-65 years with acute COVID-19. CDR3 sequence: CAIRFRDSDYEQYF. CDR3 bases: TGTGCCATCAGATTCAGGGACAGTGACTACGAGCAGTACTTC.